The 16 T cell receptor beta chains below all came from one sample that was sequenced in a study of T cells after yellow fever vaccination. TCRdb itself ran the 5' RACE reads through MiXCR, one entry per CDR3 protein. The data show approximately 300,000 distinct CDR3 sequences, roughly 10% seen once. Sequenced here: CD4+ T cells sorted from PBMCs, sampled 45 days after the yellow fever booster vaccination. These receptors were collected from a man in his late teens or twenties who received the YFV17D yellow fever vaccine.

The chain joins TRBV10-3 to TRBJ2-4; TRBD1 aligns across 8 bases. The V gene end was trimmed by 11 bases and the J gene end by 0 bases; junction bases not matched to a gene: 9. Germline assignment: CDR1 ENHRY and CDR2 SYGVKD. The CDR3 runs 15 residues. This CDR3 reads CAPTRTGIAKNIQYF. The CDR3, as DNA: TGTGCCCCAACGCGGACAGGGATAGCCAAAAACATTCAGTACTTC.

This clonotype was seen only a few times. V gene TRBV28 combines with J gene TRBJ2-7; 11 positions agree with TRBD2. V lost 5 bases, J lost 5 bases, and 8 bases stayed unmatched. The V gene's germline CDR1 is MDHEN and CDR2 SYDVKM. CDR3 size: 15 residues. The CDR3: CASSPSGGPIHEQYV. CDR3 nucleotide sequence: TGTGCCAGCAGTCCTAGCGGGGGGCCGATTCACGAGCAGTACGTC.

The CDR3 sequence is CASYDGTGRQETQYF. The CDR3 DNA is TGCGCCAGCTACGACGGGACAGGGAGACAAGAGACCCAGTACTTC. The V and J genes are TRBV5-1 and TRBJ2-5; 9 nucleotides line up with TRBD1. V was pared by 7 bases and J by 2 bases, with 9 bases of the junction left unmatched. CDR3 length: 15 residues. Germline CDR1 and CDR2: SGHRS and YFSETQ.

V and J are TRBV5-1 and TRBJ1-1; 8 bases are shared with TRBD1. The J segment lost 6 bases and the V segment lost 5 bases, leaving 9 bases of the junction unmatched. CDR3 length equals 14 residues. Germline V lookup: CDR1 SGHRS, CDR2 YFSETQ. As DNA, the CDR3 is TGCGCCAGCAGGAAACAGGGGGTCGACGCTGAAGCTTTCTTT. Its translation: CASRKQGVDAEAFF. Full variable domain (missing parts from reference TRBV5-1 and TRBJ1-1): KAGVTQTPRYLIKTRGQQVTLSCSPISGHRSVSWYQQTPGQGLQFLFEYFSETQRNKGNFPGRFSGRQFSNSRSEMNVSTLELGDSALYLCASRKQGVDAEAFFGQGTRLTVV.

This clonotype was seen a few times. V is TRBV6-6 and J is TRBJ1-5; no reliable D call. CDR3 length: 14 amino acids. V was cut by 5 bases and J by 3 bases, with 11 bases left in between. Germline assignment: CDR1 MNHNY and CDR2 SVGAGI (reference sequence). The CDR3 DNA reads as TGTGCCAGCAGTCCCCACAGATACAATCAGCCCCAGCATTTT. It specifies CASSPHRYNQPQHF.

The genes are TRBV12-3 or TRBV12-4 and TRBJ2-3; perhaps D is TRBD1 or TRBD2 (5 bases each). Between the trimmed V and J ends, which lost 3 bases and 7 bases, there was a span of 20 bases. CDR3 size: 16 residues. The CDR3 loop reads CASSFLILGEQNTQYF. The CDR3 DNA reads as TGTGCCAGCAGTTTTCTCATCCTAGGGGAGCAAAATACGCAGTATTTT.

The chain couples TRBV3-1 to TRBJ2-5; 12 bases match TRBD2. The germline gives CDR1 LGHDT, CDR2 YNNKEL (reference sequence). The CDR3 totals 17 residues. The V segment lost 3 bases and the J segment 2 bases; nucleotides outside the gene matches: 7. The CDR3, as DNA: TGTGCCAGCAGCCAGATCGGACTAGCGGGGCTACAAGAGACCCAGTACTTC. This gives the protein CASSQIGLAGLQETQYF.

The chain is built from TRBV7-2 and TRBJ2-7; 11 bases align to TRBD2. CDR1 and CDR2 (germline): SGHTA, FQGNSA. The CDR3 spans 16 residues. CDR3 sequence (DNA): TGTGCAAGCAGCTTGGTTAGCGGGGGGGACACCTACGAGCAGTACGTC. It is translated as CASSLVSGGDTYEQYV.

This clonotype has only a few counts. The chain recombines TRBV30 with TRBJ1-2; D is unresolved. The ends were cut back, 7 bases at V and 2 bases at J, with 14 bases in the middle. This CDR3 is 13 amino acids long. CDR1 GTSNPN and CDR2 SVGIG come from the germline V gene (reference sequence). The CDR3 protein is CASPRAGNYGYTF. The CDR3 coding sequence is TGTGCCTCGCCACGTGCGGGAAACTATGGCTACACCTTC.

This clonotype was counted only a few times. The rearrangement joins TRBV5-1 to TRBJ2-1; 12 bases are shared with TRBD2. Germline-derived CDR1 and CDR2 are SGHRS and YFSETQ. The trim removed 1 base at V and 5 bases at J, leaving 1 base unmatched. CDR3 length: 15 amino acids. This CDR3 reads CASSLRTSGDNEQFF. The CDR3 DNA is TGCGCCAGCAGCTTGAGGACTAGCGGGGACAATGAGCAGTTCTTC.

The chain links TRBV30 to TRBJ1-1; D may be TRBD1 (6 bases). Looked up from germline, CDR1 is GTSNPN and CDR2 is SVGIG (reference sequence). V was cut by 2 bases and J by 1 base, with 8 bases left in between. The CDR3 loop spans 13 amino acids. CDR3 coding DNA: TGTGCCTGGAGTACAGGGTGGAACACTGAAGCTTTCTTT. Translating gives CAWSTGWNTEAFF. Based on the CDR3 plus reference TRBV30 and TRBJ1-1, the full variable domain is SQTIHQWPATLVQPVGSPLSLECTVEGTSNPNLYWYRQAAGRGLQLLFYSVGIGQISSEVPQNLSASRPQDRQFILSSKKLLLSDSGFYLCAWSTGWNTEAFFGQGTRLTVV.

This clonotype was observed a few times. The CDR3 region is CSAREVGRQYV. The CDR3 nucleotides are TGCAGTGCTAGGGAGGTGGGACGGCAGTACGTC. The rearrangement uses TRBV20-1 and TRBJ2-7, with D perhaps being TRBD1 or TRBD2 (5 bases each). Germline CDR1 and CDR2: DFQATT and SNEGSKA (reference sequence). Trimming took off 3 bases at V and 9 bases at J, with 12 bases between the two ends. The CDR3 totals 11 residues.

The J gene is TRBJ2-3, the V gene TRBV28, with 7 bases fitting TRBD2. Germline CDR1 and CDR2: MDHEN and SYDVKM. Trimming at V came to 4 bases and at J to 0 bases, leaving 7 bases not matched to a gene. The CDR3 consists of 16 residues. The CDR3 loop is CASSWGGFSSTDTQYF. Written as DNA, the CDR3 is TGTGCCAGCAGTTGGGGGGGGTTCTCTAGCACAGATACGCAGTATTTT.

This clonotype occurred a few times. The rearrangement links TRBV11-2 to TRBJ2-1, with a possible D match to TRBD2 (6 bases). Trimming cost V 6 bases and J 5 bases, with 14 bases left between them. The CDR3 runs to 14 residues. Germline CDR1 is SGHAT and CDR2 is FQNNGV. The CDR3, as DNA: TGTGCCAGCAGGAGACCGGGACTGAACAATGAGCAGTTCTTC. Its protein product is CASRRPGLNNEQFF.

This CDR3 is CATSRDGTSGLYEQYF. Here the CDR3 DNA reads TGTGCCACCAGCAGAGATGGGACTAGCGGTCTCTACGAGCAGTACTTC. The chain employs TRBV15 and TRBJ2-7; 11 nucleotides agree with TRBD2. The junction had 4 bases not matched to a gene; V was cut back by 0 bases and J by 3 bases. Looked up from germline, CDR1 is LNHNV and CDR2 is YYDKDF (reference sequence). This CDR3 is 16 amino acids long.

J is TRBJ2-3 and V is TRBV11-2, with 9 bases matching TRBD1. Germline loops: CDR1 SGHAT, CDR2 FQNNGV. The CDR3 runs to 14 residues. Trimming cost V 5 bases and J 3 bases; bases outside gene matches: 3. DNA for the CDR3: TGTGCCAGCAGCGGGGACAGGGAAACAGATACGCAGTATTTT. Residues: CASSGDRETDTQYF.